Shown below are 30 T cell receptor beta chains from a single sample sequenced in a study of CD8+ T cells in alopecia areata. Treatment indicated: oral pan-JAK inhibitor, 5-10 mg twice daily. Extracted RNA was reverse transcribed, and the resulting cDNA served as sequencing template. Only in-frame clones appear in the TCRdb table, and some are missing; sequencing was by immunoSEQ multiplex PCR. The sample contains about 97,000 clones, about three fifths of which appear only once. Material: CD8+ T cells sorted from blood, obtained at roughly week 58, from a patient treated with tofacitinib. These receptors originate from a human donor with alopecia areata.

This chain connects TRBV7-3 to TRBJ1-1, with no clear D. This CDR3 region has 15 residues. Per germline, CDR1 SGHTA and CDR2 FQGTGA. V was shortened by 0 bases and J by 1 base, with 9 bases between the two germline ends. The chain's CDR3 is CASSLTGNGNTEAFF. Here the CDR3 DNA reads TGTGCCAGCAGCTTAACAGGGAACGGGAACACTGAAGCTTTCTTT.

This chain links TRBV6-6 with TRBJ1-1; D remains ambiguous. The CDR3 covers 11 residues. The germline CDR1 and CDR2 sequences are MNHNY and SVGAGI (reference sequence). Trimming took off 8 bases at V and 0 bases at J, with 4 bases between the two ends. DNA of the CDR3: TGTGCCAGCGGTATGAACACTGAAGCTTTCTTT. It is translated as CASGMNTEAFF.

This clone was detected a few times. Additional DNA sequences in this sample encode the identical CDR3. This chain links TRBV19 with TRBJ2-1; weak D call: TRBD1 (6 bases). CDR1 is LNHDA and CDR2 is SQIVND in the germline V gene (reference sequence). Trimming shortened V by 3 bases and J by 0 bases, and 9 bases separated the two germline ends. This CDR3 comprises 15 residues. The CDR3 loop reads CASSITGNSYNEQFF. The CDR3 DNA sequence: TGTGCCAGTAGTATCACAGGGAACTCCTACAATGAGCAGTTCTTC. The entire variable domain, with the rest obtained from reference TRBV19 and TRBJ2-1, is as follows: DGGITQSPKYLFRKEGQNVTLSCEQNLNHDAMYWYRQDPGQGLRLIYYSQIVNDFQKGDIAEGYSVSREKKESFPLTVTSAQKNPTAFYLCASSITGNSYNEQFFGPGTRLTVL.

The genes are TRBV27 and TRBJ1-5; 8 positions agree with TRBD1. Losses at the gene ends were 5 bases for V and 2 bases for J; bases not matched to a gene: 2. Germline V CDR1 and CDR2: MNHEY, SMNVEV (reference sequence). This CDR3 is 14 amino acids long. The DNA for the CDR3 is TGTGCCAGCAGTCCGACAGGGGGCAATCAGCCCCAGCATTTT. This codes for CASSPTGGNQPQHF.

CDR3 nucleotide sequence: TGTGCCAGCAGTTACGCAGACAATGAGCAGTTCTTC. Its translation: CASSYADNEQFF. The genes are TRBV6-6 and TRBJ2-1; D not resolved. Trimming removed 2 bases from V and 5 bases from J, with 4 bases in between. The CDR3 contains 12 residues. Germline V gene data show CDR1 as MNHNY and CDR2 as SVGAGI (reference sequence).

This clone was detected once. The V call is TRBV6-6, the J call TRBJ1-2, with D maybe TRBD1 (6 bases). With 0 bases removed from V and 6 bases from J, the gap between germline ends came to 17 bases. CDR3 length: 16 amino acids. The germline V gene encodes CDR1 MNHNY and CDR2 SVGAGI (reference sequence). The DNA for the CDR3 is TGTGCCAGCAGTTACTCGTTGGACAGTCCTAGCGATGGCTACACCTTC. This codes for CASSYSLDSPSDGYTF.

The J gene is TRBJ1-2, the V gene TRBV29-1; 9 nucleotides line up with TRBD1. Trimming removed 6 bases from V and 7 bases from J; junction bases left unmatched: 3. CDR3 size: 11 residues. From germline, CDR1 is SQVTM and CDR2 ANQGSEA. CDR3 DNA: TGCAGCGTAGCGACAGGGGGTGGCTACACCTTC. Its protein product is CSVATGGGYTF. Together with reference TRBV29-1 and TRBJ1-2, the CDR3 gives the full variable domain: SAVISQKPSRDICQRGTSLTIQCQVDSQVTMMFWYRQQPGQSLTLIATANQGSEATYESGFVIDKFPISRPNLTFSTLTVSNMSPEDSSIYLCSVATGGGYTFGSGTRLTVV.

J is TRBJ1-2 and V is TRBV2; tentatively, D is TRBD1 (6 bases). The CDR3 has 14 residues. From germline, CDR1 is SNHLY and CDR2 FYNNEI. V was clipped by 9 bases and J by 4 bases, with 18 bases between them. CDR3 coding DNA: TGTGCCAGATATATAAGGGGGACACTCTATGGCTACACCTTC. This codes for CARYIRGTLYGYTF.

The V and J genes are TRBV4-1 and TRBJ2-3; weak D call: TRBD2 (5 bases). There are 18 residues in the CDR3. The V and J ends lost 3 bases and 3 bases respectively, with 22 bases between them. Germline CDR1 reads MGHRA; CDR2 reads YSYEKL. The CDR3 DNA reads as TGCGCCAGCAGCCATATGACCCCTACTAGTATCAGTACAGATACGCAGTATTTT. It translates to CASSHMTPTSISTDTQYF.

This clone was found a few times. CDR3 in amino acids: CASSLQGFGSYEQYF. CDR3 bases: TGTGCCAGCAGCCTACAGGGTTTTGGGTCCTACGAGCAGTACTTC. This chain links TRBV4-2 with TRBJ2-7; D possibly corresponds to TRBD1 (6 bases). Trimming shortened V by 4 bases and J by 1 base, and 14 bases separated the two germline ends. The CDR3 loop spans 15 amino acids. Germline CDR1 reads LGHNA; CDR2 reads YNFKEQ.

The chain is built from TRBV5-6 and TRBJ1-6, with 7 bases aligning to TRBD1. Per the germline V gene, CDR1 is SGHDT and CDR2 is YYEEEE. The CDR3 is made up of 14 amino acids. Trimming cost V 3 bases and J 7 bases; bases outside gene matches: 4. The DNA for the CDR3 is TGTGCCAGCAGCTCAAACAGGGGAAATTCACCCCTCCACTTT. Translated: CASSSNRGNSPLHF.

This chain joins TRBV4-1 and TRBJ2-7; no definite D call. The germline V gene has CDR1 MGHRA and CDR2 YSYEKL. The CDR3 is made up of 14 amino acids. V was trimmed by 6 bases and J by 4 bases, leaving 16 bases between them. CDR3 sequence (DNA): TGCGCCAGCAGGAGCCTAGGGAACCCTTACGAGCAGTACTTC. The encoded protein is CASRSLGNPYEQYF.

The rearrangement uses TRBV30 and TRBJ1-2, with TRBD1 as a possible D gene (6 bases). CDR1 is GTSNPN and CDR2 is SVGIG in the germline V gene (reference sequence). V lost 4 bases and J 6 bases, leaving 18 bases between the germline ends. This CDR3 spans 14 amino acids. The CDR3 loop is CAWIRQAGWDGYTF. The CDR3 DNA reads TGTGCCTGGATAAGACAGGCAGGATGGGATGGCTACACCTTC.

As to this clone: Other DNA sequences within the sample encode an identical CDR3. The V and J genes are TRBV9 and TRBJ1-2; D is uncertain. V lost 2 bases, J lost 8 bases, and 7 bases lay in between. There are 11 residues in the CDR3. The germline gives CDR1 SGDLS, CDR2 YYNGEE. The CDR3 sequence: CASSVGSGYTF. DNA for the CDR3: TGTGCCAGCAGCGTGGGGAGCGGCTACACCTTC.

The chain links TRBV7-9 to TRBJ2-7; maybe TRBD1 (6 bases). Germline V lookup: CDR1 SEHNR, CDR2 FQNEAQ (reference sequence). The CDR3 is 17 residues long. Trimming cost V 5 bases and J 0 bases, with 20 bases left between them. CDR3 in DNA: TGTGCCAGCAGCCCTAGGAGTTTCGGACAGACCTCCTACGAGCAGTACTTC. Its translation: CASSPRSFGQTSYEQYF.

The CDR3 DNA reads as TGCAGCGTTGCGACAGCCAGATACCGGGGCTATGGCTACACCTTC. Its translation: CSVATARYRGYGYTF. The chain combines TRBV29-1 with TRBJ1-2; TRBD1 might be the D (5 bases). CDR3 length equals 15 residues. Trimming took 4 bases from V and 4 from J, leaving 19 bases between them. Looked up from germline, CDR1 is SQVTM and CDR2 is ANQGSEA.

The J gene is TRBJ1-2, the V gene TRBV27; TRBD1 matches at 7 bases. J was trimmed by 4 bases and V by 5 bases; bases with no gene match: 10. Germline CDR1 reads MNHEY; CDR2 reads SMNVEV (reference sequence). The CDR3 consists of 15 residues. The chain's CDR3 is CASSPIPTGFYGYTF. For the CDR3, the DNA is TGTGCCAGCAGTCCCATCCCGACAGGGTTCTATGGCTACACCTTC.

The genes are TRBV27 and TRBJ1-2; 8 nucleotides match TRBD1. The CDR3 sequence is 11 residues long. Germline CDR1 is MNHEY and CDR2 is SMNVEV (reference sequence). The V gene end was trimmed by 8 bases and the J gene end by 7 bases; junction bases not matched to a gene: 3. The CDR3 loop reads CASRTGFGYTF. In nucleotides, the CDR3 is TGTGCCAGCCGGACAGGGTTTGGCTACACCTTC.

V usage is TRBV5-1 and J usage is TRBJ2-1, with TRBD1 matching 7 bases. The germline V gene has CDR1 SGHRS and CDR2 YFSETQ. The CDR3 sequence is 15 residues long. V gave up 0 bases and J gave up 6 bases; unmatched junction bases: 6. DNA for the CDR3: TGCGCCAGCAGCTTGGTCCTTAGACAGGGCAATGAGCAGTTCTTC. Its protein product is CASSLVLRQGNEQFF.

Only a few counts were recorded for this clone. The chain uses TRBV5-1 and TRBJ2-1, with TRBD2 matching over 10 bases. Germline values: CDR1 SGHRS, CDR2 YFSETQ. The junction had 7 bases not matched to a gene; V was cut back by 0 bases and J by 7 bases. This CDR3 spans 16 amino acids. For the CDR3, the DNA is TGCGCCAGCAGCTTGGATAAAGCGGGGGGGCTGAATGAGCAGTTCTTC. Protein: CASSLDKAGGLNEQFF.

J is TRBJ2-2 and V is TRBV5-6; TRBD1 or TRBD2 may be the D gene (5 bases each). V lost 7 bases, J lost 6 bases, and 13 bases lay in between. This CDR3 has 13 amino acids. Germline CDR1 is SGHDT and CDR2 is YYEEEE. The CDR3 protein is CASEGWGPGELFF. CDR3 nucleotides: TGTGCCAGCGAGGGGTGGGGCCCCGGGGAGCTGTTTTTT.

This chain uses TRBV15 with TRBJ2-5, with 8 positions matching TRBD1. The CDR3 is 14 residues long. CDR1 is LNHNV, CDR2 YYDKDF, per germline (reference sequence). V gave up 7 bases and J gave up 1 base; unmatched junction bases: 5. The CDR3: CATNFDRGQETQYF. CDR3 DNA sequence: TGTGCCACCAACTTCGACAGGGGCCAAGAGACCCAGTACTTC.

The DNA for the CDR3 is TGTGCCAGCAGTACCGACAGGGGGCTAACTAACGAGCAGTACTTC. Amino acids: CASSTDRGLTNEQYF. The gene calls are TRBV2 and TRBJ2-7; TRBD1 matches at 10 bases. CDR3 length equals 15 residues. Trimming at V came to 5 bases and at J to 5 bases, leaving 9 bases not matched to a gene. Germline CDR1 is SNHLY and CDR2 is FYNNEI.

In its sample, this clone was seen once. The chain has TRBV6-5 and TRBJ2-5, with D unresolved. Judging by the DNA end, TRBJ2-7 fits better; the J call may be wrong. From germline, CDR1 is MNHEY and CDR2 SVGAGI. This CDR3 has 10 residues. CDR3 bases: TGTGCCAGCGGGCAGCTCGAGCAGTACTTC. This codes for CASGQLEQYF.

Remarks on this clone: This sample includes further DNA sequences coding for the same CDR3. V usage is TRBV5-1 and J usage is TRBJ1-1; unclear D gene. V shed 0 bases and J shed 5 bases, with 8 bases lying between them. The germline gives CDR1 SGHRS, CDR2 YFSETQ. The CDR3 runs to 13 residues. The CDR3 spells CASSLGGGTEAFF. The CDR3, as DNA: TGCGCCAGCAGCTTGGGAGGTGGGACTGAAGCTTTCTTT.

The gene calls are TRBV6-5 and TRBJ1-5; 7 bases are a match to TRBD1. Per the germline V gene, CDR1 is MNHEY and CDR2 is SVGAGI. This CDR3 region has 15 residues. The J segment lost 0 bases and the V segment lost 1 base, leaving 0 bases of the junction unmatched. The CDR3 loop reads CASSYYRGSNQPQHF. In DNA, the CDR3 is TGTGCCAGCAGTTACTACAGGGGTAGCAATCAGCCCCAGCATTTT.

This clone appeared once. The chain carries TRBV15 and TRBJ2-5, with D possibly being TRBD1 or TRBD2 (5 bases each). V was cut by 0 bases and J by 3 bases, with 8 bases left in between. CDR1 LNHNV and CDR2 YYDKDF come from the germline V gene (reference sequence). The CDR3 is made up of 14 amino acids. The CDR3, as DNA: TGTGCCACCAGCAGAGACCAGGGAGAAGAGACCCAGTACTTC. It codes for CATSRDQGEETQYF.

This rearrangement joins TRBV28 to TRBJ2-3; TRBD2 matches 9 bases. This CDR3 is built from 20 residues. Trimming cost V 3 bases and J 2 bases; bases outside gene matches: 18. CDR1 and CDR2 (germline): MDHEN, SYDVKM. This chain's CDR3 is CASSFPGAGGPNPYTDTQYF. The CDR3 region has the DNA TGTGCCAGCAGTTTCCCCGGGGCGGGGGGGCCTAATCCATACACAGATACGCAGTATTTT.

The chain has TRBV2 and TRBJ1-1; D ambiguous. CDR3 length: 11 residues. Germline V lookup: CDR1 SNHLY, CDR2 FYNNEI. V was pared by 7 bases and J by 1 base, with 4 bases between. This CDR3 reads CASNGNTEAFF. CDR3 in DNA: TGTGCCAGCAATGGGAACACTGAAGCTTTCTTT.

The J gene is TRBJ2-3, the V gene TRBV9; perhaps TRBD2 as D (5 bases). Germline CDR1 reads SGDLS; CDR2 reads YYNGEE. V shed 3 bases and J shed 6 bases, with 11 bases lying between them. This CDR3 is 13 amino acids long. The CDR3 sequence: CASSAMLADTQYF. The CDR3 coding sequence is TGTGCCAGCAGCGCGATGTTAGCGGATACGCAGTATTTT.